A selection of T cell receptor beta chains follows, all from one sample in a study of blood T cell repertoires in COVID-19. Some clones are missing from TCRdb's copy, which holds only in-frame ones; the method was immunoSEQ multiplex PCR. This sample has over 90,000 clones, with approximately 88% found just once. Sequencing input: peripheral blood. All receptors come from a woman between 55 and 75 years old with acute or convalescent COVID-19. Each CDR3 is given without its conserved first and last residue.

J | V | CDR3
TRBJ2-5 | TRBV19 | ASSRNAGQQETQY
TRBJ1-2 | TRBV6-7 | ASTRKDRSYGYT
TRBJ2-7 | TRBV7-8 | ASSLASGSHHEQY
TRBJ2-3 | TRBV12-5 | ASGPGLEYSTDTQY
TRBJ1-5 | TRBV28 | ASTWGRNQPQH
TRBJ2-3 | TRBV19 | ASTSGRRWDTQY
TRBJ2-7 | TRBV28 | ASSLGGYYEQY
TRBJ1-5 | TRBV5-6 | ASSRDRGITPQH
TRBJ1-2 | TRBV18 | ASSLEQGLANYGYT
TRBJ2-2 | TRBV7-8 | ASSLPSGSAGELF
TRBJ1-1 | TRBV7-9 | ASREEVEAF
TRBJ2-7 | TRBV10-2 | ASRDASGAYEQY
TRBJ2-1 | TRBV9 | ASSVEGLGYNEQF
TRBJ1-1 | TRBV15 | ATSRDGGVNTEAF
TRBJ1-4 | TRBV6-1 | ASSENRGREKLF
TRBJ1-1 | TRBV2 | ASSERGAGGTEAF
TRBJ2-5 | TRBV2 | ASSTTPLEETQY